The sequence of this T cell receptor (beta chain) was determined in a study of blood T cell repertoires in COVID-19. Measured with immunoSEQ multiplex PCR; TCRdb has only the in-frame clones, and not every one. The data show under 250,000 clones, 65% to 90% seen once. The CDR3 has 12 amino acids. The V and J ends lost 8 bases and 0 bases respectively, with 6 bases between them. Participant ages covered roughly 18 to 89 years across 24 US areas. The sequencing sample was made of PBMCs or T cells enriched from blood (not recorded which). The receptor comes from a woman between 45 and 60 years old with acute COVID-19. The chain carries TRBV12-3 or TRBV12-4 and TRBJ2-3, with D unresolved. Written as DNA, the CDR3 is TGTGCCAGCGTACTTAGCACAGATACGCAGTATTTT. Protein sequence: CASVLSTDTQYF.